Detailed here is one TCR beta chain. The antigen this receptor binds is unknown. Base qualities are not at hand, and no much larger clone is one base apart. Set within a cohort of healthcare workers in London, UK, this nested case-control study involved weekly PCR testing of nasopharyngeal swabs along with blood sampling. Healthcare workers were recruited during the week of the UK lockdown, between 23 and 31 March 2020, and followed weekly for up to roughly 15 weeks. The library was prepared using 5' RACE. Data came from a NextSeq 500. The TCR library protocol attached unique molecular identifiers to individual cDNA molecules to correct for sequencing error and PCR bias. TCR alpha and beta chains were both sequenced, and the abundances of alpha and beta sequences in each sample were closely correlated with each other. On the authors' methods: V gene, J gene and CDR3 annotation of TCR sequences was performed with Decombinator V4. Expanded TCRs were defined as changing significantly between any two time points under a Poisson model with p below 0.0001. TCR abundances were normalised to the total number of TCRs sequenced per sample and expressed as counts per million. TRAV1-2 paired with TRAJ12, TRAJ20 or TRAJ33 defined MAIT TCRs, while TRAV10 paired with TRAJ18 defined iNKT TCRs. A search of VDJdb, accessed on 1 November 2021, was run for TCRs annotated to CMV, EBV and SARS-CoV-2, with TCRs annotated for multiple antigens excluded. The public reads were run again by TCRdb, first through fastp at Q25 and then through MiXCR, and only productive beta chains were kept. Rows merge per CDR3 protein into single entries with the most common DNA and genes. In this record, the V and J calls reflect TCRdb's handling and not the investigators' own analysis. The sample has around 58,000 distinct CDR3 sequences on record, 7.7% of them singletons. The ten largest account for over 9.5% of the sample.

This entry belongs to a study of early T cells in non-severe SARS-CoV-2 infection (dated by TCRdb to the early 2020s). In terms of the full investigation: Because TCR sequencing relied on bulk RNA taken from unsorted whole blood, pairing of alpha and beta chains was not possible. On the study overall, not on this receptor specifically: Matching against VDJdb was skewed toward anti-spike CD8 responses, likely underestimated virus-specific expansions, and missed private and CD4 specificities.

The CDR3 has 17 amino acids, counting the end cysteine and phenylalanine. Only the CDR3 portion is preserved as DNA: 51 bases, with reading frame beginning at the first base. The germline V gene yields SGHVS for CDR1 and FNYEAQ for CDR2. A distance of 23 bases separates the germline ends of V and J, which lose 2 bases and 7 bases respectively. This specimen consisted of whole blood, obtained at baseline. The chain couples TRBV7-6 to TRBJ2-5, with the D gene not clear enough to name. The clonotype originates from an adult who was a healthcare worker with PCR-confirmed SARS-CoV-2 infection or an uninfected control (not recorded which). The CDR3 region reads CASSLIPGPDQEMTQYF. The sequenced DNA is TGTGCCAGCAGCTTAATCCCAGGACCGGATCAAGAGATGACCCAGTACTTC.